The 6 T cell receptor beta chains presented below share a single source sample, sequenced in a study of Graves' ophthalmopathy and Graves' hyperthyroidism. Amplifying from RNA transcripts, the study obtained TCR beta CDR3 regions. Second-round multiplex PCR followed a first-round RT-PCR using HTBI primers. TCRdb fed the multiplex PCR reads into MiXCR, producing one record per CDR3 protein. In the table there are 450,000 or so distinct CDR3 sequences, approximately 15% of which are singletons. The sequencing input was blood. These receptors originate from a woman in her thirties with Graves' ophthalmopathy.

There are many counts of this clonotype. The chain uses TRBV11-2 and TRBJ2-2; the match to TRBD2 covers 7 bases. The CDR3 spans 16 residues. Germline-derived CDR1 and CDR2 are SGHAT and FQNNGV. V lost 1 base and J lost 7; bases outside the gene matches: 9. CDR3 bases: TGTGCCAGCAGCTTAGTTGCGGGAGAGGAGGGCGGGGAGCTGTTTTTT. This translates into CASSLVAGEEGGELFF.

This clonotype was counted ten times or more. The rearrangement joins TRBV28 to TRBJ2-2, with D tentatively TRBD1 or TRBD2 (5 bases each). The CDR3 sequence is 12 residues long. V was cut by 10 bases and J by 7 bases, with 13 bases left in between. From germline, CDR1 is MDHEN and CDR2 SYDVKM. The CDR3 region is CATLYGGGELFF. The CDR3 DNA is TGTGCCACCTTATATGGGGGCGGGGAGCTGTTTTTT.

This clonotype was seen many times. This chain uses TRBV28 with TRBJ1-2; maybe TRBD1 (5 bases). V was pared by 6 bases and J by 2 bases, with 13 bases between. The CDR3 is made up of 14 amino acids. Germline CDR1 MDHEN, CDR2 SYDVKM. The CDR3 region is CASSQGVRNYGYTF. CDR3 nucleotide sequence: TGTGCCAGCAGCCAGGGAGTACGGAACTATGGCTACACCTTC.

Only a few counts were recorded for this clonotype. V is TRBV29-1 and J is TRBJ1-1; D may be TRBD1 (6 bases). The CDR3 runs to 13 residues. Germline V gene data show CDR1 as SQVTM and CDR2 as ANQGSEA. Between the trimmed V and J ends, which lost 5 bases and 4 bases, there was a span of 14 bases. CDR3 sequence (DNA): TGCAGCGTTAGTGGGGGCAGGGGCACTGAAGCTTTCTTT. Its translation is CSVSGGRGTEAFF. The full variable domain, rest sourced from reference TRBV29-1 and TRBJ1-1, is SAVISQKPSRDICQRGTSLTIQCQVDSQVTMMFWYRQQPGQSLTLIATANQGSEATYESGFVIDKFPISRPNLTFSTLTVSNMSPEDSSIYLCSVSGGRGTEAFFGQGTRLTVV.

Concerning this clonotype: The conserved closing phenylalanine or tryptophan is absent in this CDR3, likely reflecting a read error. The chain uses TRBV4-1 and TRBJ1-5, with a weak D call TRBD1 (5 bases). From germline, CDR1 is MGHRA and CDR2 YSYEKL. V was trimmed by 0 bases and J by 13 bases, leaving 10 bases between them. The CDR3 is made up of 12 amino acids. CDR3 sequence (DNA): TGCGCCAGCAGCCAAGACGGACAACAACAGCATTAT. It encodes CASSQDGQQQHY.

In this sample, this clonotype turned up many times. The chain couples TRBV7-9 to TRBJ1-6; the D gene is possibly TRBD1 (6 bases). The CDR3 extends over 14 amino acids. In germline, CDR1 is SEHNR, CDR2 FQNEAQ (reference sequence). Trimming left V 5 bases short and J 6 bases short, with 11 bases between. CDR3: CASSQTGGNSPLHF. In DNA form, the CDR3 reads TGTGCCAGCAGCCAGACAGGTGGTAATTCACCCCTCCACTTT. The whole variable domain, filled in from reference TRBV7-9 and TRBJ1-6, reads DTGVSQNPRHKITKRGQNVTFRCDPISEHNRLYWYRQTLGQGPEFLTYFQNEAQLEKSRLLSDRFSAERPKGSFSTLEIQRTEQGDSAMYLCASSQTGGNSPLHFGNGTRLTVT.